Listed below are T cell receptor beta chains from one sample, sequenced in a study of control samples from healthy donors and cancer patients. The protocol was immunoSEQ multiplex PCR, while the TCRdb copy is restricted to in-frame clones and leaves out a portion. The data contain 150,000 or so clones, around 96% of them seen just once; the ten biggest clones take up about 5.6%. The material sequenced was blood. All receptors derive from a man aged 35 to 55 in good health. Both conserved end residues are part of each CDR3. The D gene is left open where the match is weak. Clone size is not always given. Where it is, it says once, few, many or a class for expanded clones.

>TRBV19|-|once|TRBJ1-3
CATKKGVSGNTIYF
TGTGCCACTAAGAAGGGGGTCTCTGGAAACACCATATATTTT
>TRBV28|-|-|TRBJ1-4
CASRTGTRATNEKLFF
TGTGCCAGCAGGACCGGGACGCGCGCAACTAATGAAAAACTGTTTTTT
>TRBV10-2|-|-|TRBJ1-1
CASSEYKNTEAFF
TGCGCCAGCAGTGAGTACAAGAACACTGAAGCTTTCTTT
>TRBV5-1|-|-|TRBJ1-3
CASSLVSSGNTIYF
TGCGCCAGCAGCTTGGTTTCGTCTGGAAACACCATATATTTT
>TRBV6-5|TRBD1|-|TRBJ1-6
CASSRGQGTPLHF
TGTGCCAGCAGCCGAGGACAGGGTACACCCCTCCACTTT
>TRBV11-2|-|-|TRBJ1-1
CASSPILGEAFF
TGTGCCAGCAGCCCCATTCTAGGTGAAGCTTTCTTT
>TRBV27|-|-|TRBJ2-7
CASSLVRDISYEQYF
TGTGCCAGCAGTTTGGTTAGGGACATCTCCTACGAGCAGTACTTC
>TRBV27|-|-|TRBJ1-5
CASRDSNQPQHF
TGTGCCAGCAGGGACAGCAATCAGCCCCAGCATTTT
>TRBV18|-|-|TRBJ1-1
CASSSRTDEQGEAFF
TGTGCCAGCTCATCGCGGACGGATGAACAGGGTGAAGCTTTCTTT
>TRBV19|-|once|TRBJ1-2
CASSTGKSYGYTF
TGTGCCAGTAGTACAGGCAAGAGCTATGGCTACACCTTC
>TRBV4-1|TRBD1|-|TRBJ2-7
CASSQAGQGLNEQYF
TGCGCCAGCAGCCAAGCCGGACAGGGGTTGAACGAGCAGTACTTC
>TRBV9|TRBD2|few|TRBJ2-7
CASSVGTSGRGEQYF
TGTGCCAGCAGCGTAGGGACTAGCGGGAGAGGCGAGCAGTACTTC
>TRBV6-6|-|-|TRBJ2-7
CASSRTAYEQYF
TGTGCCAGCAGTCGGACGGCTTACGAGCAGTACTTC
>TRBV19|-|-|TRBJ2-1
CASSPGGGNEQFF
TGTGCCAGTAGTCCCGGAGGGGGAAATGAGCAGTTCTTC
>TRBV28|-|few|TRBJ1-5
CASSLRGSGQPQHF
TGTGCCAGCAGTTTAAGGGGTTCGGGTCAGCCCCAGCATTTT
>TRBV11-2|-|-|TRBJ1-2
CASSLTQGPGRCTF
TGTGCCAGCAGCTTAACACAGGGACCAGGGAGATGCACCTTC
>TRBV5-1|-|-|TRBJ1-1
CASSGNNANTEAFF
TGCGCCAGCAGCGGTAATAACGCGAACACTGAAGCTTTCTTT
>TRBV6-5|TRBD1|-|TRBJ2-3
CASSLDRGSDTQYF
TGTGCCAGCAGTCTCGACAGGGGTTCAGATACGCAGTATTTT